The clone carrying this TCR beta chain was seen only a few times. What it binds is not known. Unexposed donor CD4+ T cells date from about 2011-2018, before the COVID-19 pandemic. Isolation of CD4+ T cells took place after approximately 10 days in culture. As cell numbers allowed, unexposed-donor CD4+ T cells faced SARS-CoV-2 S/N and four cold-coronavirus spikes. Fresh IL-2 medium replaced half the medium on days 3 and 7. This record belongs to a study of CD4 T cells in relation to SARS-CoV-2 and coronaviruses. Study-level background: TCR beta CDR3s were sequenced after roughly 10-day antigen culture of PBMCs.

The germline gives CDR1 SGHTS, CDR2 YDEGEE. This CDR3 is built from 14 residues. Trimming at V came to 2 bases and at J to 3 bases, leaving 4 bases not matched to a gene. Measured with immunoSEQ multiplex PCR; TCRdb has only the in-frame clones, and not every one. The top ten clones hold around 13% of a sample with about 12,000 clones, approximately 78% of them seen once. Sequencing input: CD4+ T cells from PBMCs, cultured in vitro. J is TRBJ1-2 and V is TRBV5-8; 7 nucleotides match TRBD1. The receptor was derived from a human donor in good health. The CDR3 is CASSFWQGDYGYTF. The CDR3 DNA follows: TGTGCCAGCAGCTTCTGGCAGGGGGACTATGGCTACACCTTC. Variable domain in full (rest from reference TRBV5-8 and TRBJ1-2): EAGVTQSPTHLIKTRGQQATLRCSPISGHTSVYWYQQALGLGLQFLLWYDEGEERNRGNFPPRFSGRQFPNYSSELNVNALELEDSALYLCASSFWQGDYGYTFGSGTRLTVV.